These 27 T cell receptor beta chains originate from one sample sequenced in a study of T cell responses to AZD1222 COVID-19 vaccine. Assay: immunoSEQ multiplex PCR; the TCRdb copy retains only in-frame clones and omits some. This sample has tens of thousands of clones; about nine tenths occur once, and the top ten carry 5.4%. The sample here was peripheral blood, taken 28 days after the second AZD1222 dose. These receptors all come from an adult who received the AZD1222 COVID-19 vaccine.

This chain connects TRBV9 to TRBJ2-7, with D tentatively TRBD1 or TRBD2 (5 bases each). The CDR3 covers 14 residues. From germline, CDR1 is SGDLS and CDR2 YYNGEE. Trimming removed 2 bases at V and 2 bases at J, with 11 bases between. The CDR3 spells CASSVRDGAYEQYF. As DNA, the CDR3 is TGTGCCAGCAGCGTCCGGGACGGGGCCTACGAGCAGTACTTC.

The sample holds one count of this clone. The chain recombines TRBV19 with TRBJ2-1; maybe TRBD1 (5 bases). Trimming removed 4 bases at V and 7 bases at J, with 26 bases between. Germline loops: CDR1 LNHDA, CDR2 SQIVND (reference sequence). The length of the CDR3 is 18 residues. The CDR3 protein is CASSSPQDSRHSFNEQFF. Here the CDR3 DNA reads TGTGCCAGTAGTAGCCCACAAGACAGCAGGCACTCATTTAATGAGCAGTTCTTC.

This clone was seen only once. The chain links TRBV7-2 to TRBJ2-4, with D possibly being TRBD1 or TRBD2 (5 bases each). This CDR3 contains 15 residues. Trimming cost V 2 bases and J 0 bases, with 8 bases left between them. Per germline, CDR1 SGHTA and CDR2 FQGNSA. The CDR3 DNA reads TGTGCCAGCAGCTTACCGGGGCTAGCCAAAAACATTCAGTACTTC. Its translation is CASSLPGLAKNIQYF.

The gene calls are TRBV6-2 or TRBV6-3 and TRBJ2-1; 10 nucleotides match TRBD2. The CDR3 runs 17 residues. J gave up 10 bases and V 4 bases, and 16 bases lay outside the gene matches. Germline V lookup: CDR1 MNHEY, CDR2 SVGEGT. CDR3 DNA: TGTGCCAGCAGTTCCCCTAGGCCAGCGGGGGGGCTAGGAGAGCAGTTCTTC. It translates to CASSSPRPAGGLGEQFF.

In this sample, this clone turned up a few times. The CDR3 DNA follows: TGTGCCAGCAGCTTCTCAGGGGTTGACAGGGGTGGAGGGTACACCTTC. Protein product: CASSFSGVDRGGGYTF. The gene calls are TRBV11-2 and TRBJ1-2; 8 nucleotides match TRBD1. The trim removed 3 bases at V and 11 bases at J, leaving 17 bases unmatched. Germline V gene data show CDR1 as SGHAT and CDR2 as FQNNGV. The CDR3 is 16 amino acids. The full variable domain, rest sourced from reference TRBV11-2 and TRBJ1-2, is EAGVAQSPRYKIIEKRQSVAFWCNPISGHATLYWYQQILGQGPKLLIQFQNNGVVDDSQLPKDRFSAERLKGVDSTLKIQPAKLEDSAVYLCASSFSGVDRGGGYTFGSGTRLTVV.

J is TRBJ2-7 and V is TRBV18; TRBD2 is a possible D gene (5 bases). The germline V gene has CDR1 KGHSH and CDR2 LQKENI. There are 15 residues in the CDR3. Trimming cost V 3 bases and J 2 bases, with 14 bases left between them. CDR3 protein: CASSPRTGSTYEQYF. For the CDR3, the DNA is TGTGCCAGCTCACCCAGGACGGGGAGCACCTACGAGCAGTACTTC.

This clone has more than one count but fewer than ten. The J gene is TRBJ1-4, the V gene TRBV27, with a tentative D call TRBD1 (6 bases). This CDR3 contains 14 residues. Germline V gene data show CDR1 as MNHEY and CDR2 as SMNVEV (reference sequence). V was cut by 3 bases and J by 8 bases, with 13 bases left in between. Here the CDR3 reads CASSFTGAGEKLFF. The CDR3 nucleotides read TGTGCCAGCAGTTTTACGGGGGCGGGGGAAAAACTGTTTTTT. Drawing the rest from reference TRBV27 and TRBJ1-4, the complete variable domain is EAQVTQNPRYLITVTGKKLTVTCSQNMNHEYMSWYRQDPGLGLRQIYYSMNVEVTDKGDVPEGYKVSRKEKRNFPLILESPSPNQTSLYFCASSFTGAGEKLFFGSGTQLSVL.

This sequence joins TRBV5-4 and TRBJ1-6; D is unclear. Germline CDR1 and CDR2: SGHNT and YYREEE (reference sequence). Trimming took off 1 base at V and 3 bases at J, with 5 bases between the two ends. The CDR3 sequence is 14 residues long. The chain's CDR3 is CASSLRSYNSPLHF. In nucleotides, the CDR3 is TGTGCCAGCAGCTTGCGGAGCTATAATTCACCCCTCCACTTT.

The chain carries TRBV9 and TRBJ2-3; 10 positions match TRBD2. The CDR3 has 16 residues. V gave up 0 bases and J gave up 5 bases; unmatched junction bases: 6. Germline lookup yields CDR1 SGDLS and CDR2 YYNGEE. The CDR3 DNA reads TGTGCCAGCAGCGTAGGCGCTAGCGGGGGTAAAGATACGCAGTATTTT. Its translation: CASSVGASGGKDTQYF. Using reference TRBV9 and TRBJ2-3 for the parts outside the CDR3, the full variable domain is DSGVTQTPKHLITATGQRVTLRCSPRSGDLSVYWYQQSLDQGLQFLIQYYNGEERAKGNILERFSAQQFPDLHSELNLSSLELGDSALYFCASSVGASGGKDTQYFGPGTRLTVL.

V and J are TRBV11-2 and TRBJ2-1, with 14 bases fitting TRBD2. After removal of 5 bases from V and 10 bases from J, the junction contained 13 bases not matched to a gene. The germline gives CDR1 SGHAT, CDR2 FQNNGV. CDR3 length equals 17 residues. The CDR3 nucleotides are TGTGCCAGCAGCCCCGGACTAGCGGGGGGCCCTGGGAGAGAGCAGTTCTTC. Residues: CASSPGLAGGPGREQFF.

The chain recombines TRBV5-1 with TRBJ1-1, with TRBD1 identical over 7 bases. Unmatched junction bases numbered 2, after V lost 0 bases and J lost 3 bases. The V gene's germline CDR1 is SGHRS and CDR2 YFSETQ. The CDR3 is made up of 14 amino acids. The CDR3 reads CASSLEQGYTEAFF. In nucleotides, the CDR3 is TGCGCCAGCAGCTTGGAACAGGGGTACACTGAAGCTTTCTTT.

This chain links TRBV5-1 with TRBJ1-2; D ambiguous. V was clipped by 0 bases and J by 12 bases, with 9 bases between them. Germline lookup yields CDR1 SGHRS and CDR2 YFSETQ. This CDR3 spans 11 amino acids. CDR3 in DNA: TGCGCCAGCAGCTTGGACGGAGGGCACACCTTC. Translated, it gives CASSLDGGHTF.

The chain carries TRBV9 and TRBJ2-2; 10 nucleotides match TRBD2. The V segment lost 3 bases and the J segment 0 bases; nucleotides outside the gene matches: 5. This CDR3 has 17 residues. Germline loops: CDR1 SGDLS, CDR2 YYNGEE. The CDR3 nucleotides are TGTGCCAGCAGCGCCCCTAGCGGGGGCACGAACACCGGGGAGCTGTTTTTT. As protein: CASSAPSGGTNTGELFF.

V gene TRBV5-1 combines with J gene TRBJ1-1; 7 bases match TRBD1. Looked up from germline, CDR1 is SGHRS and CDR2 is YFSETQ. The V segment lost 4 bases and the J segment 1 base; nucleotides outside the gene matches: 13. The CDR3 has 17 residues. CDR3 loop: CASSQSSMTGQNTEAFF. The CDR3 nucleotides read TGCGCCAGCAGCCAATCTTCAATGACAGGGCAGAACACTGAAGCTTTCTTT. The whole variable domain, filled in from reference TRBV5-1 and TRBJ1-1, reads KAGVTQTPRYLIKTRGQQVTLSCSPISGHRSVSWYQQTPGQGLQFLFEYFSETQRNKGNFPGRFSGRQFSNSRSEMNVSTLELGDSALYLCASSQSSMTGQNTEAFFGQGTRLTVV.

This clone was detected only once. The rearrangement links TRBV19 to TRBJ2-7; TRBD1 matches at 8 bases. The CDR3 is made up of 15 amino acids. Germline CDR1 reads LNHDA; CDR2 reads SQIVND (reference sequence). V trimming: 4 bases; J trimming: 7 bases; junction bases outside the gene matches: 12. The DNA of the CDR3 is TGTGCCAGTAGTAGAGACAGGGGAGTCCTCAGGGAGCAGTACTTC. Translating it yields CASSRDRGVLREQYF.

The rearrangement links TRBV10-1 to TRBJ1-6; 8 positions match TRBD1. From germline, CDR1 is WNHNN and CDR2 SYGVQD (reference sequence). Trimming cost V 5 bases and J 7 bases; bases outside gene matches: 4. CDR3 length: 14 amino acids. The CDR3 sequence: CASSLGQENSPLHF. The CDR3 DNA follows: TGCGCCAGCAGTTTGGGACAGGAGAATTCACCCCTCCACTTT.

The chain employs TRBV15 and TRBJ1-5, with TRBD1 matching 9 bases. Per germline, CDR1 LNHNV and CDR2 YYDKDF (reference sequence). CDR3 length: 16 residues. The ends lost 0 bases at V and 6 bases at J; junction bases unmatched: 6. The DNA of the CDR3 is TGTGCCACCAGCAGAGACCTAACAGGGGGCGGTCAGCCCCAGCATTTT. The encoded protein is CATSRDLTGGGQPQHF.

This clone was recorded only once. The chain joins TRBV5-5 to TRBJ2-1; 8 nucleotides align to TRBD1. Germline V CDR1 and CDR2: SGHKS, YYEKEE (reference sequence). With 4 bases clipped from V and 2 bases from J, the junction kept 8 bases outside the gene matches. This CDR3 is 16 amino acids long. The CDR3 loop reads CASSGRQGWAYNEQFF. In nucleotides, the CDR3 is TGTGCCAGCAGCGGTAGACAGGGGTGGGCCTACAATGAGCAGTTCTTC. Looking up the rest from reference TRBV5-5 and TRBJ2-1 gives the full variable domain: DAGVTQSPTHLIKTRGQQVTLRCSPISGHKSVSWYQQVLGQGPQFIFQYYEKEERGRGNFPDRFSARQFPNYSSELNVNALLLGDSALYLCASSGRQGWAYNEQFFGPGTRLTVL.

V usage is TRBV7-9 and J usage is TRBJ2-3; D gene uncertain. Trimming pared 5 bases from V and 0 bases from J, leaving 9 bases between. Germline V lookup: CDR1 SEHNR, CDR2 FQNEAQ (reference sequence). The length of the CDR3 is 14 residues. The DNA of the CDR3 is TGTGCCAGCAGCCCCGCCGGCAGCACAGATACGCAGTATTTT. The encoded protein is CASSPAGSTDTQYF.

With respect to this clone: Other DNA sequences in the sample encode the same CDR3. The CDR3 here is CASSFGDQPQHF. CDR3 bases: TGTGCCAGCAGTTTTGGAGATCAGCCCCAGCATTTT. The J gene is TRBJ1-5, the V gene TRBV6-2 or TRBV6-3; no clear D. CDR1 is MNHEY and CDR2 is SVGEGT in the germline V gene. The V end was cut by 4 bases, the J end by 5 bases, with 6 bases between. The CDR3 covers 12 residues.

This clone has just one count. The V and J genes are TRBV11-2 and TRBJ2-3, with TRBD1 matching over 9 bases. The CDR3 contains 16 residues. V gave up 6 bases and J gave up 2 bases; unmatched junction bases: 9. Per germline, CDR1 SGHAT and CDR2 FQNNGV. CDR3: CASRDNRGPFTDTQYF. The CDR3 DNA follows: TGTGCCAGCAGGGACAACAGGGGGCCTTTCACAGATACGCAGTATTTT.

This rearrangement joins TRBV28 to TRBJ1-3; D is possibly TRBD1 (6 bases). Germline V gene sequence: CDR1 MDHEN, CDR2 SYDVKM. The CDR3 is made up of 14 amino acids. Trimming removed 5 bases at V and 2 bases at J, with 10 bases between. The CDR3 DNA is TGTGCCAGCAGTACCCCAGGGGCTGGAAACACCATATATTTT. Its translation is CASSTPGAGNTIYF.

The chain links TRBV3-1 (or the pseudogene TRBV3-2) to TRBJ2-3, with a tentative D call TRBD1 (6 bases). CDR1 is LGHDT and CDR2 is YNNKEL in the germline V gene (reference sequence). Trimming cost V 1 base and J 4 bases, with 12 bases left between them. This CDR3 has 15 residues. The CDR3 reads CASSQGVRGADTQYF. In DNA form, the CDR3 reads TGTGCCAGCAGCCAAGGTGTCAGGGGAGCAGATACGCAGTATTTT.

This clone came up a few times. The chain is built from TRBV3-1 (or the pseudogene TRBV3-2) and TRBJ1-5; 8 bases agree with TRBD1. The V segment lost 0 bases and the J segment 3 bases; nucleotides outside the gene matches: 1. Germline CDR1 LGHDT, CDR2 YNNKEL (reference sequence). The CDR3 loop spans 15 amino acids. The CDR3 reads CASSQETGDNQPQHF. The CDR3 DNA follows: TGTGCCAGCAGCCAAGAGACAGGGGACAATCAGCCCCAGCATTTT.

The chain links TRBV19 to TRBJ2-6; unclear D gene. CDR3 length equals 17 residues. With 2 bases removed from V and 0 bases from J, the gap between germline ends came to 11 bases. The germline gives CDR1 LNHDA, CDR2 SQIVND (reference sequence). The CDR3 protein is CASSISTADSGANVLTF. The CDR3 bases are TGTGCCAGTAGTATATCAACGGCCGACTCTGGGGCCAACGTCCTGACTTTC.

The chain uses TRBV24-1 and TRBJ1-2; possible D gene TRBD1, 5 bases. Trimming left V 10 bases short and J 6 bases short, with 14 bases between. Per germline, CDR1 KGHDR and CDR2 SFDVKD. CDR3 length equals 12 residues. CDR3 sequence: CATQSLRDGYTF. The CDR3 region has the DNA TGTGCCACGCAAAGCCTCAGGGATGGCTACACCTTC.

This rearrangement joins TRBV5-4 to TRBJ1-6, with 8 nucleotides matching TRBD1. Germline-derived CDR1 and CDR2 are SGHNT and YYREEE (reference sequence). This CDR3 is 14 amino acids long. The V segment lost 3 bases and the J segment 9 bases; nucleotides outside the gene matches: 5. The CDR3 DNA is TGTGCCAGCAGCTCCTCCGGGACAGGTTCACCCCTCCACTTT. Encoded protein: CASSSSGTGSPLHF. The variable domain in full, completed from reference TRBV5-4 and TRBJ1-6, reads ETGVTQSPTHLIKTRGQQVTLRCSSQSGHNTVSWYQQALGQGPQFIFQYYREEENGRGNFPPRFSGLQFPNYSSELNVNALELDDSALYLCASSSSGTGSPLHFGNGTRLTVT.